This entry lists 19 T cell receptor beta chains sequenced from one sample in a study of blood T cells in healthy people across ages (dated by TCRdb to between 2015 and 2016). Library creation used 5' RACE. These reads were obtained on an Illumina HiSeq 2500. A second PCR of roughly 6 to 11 cycles was run with a J-beta primer mix and a sample-barcoded 5' primer. Through fastp at Q25 and MiXCR, TCRdb rebuilt clones from the public reads, retaining in-frame beta chains. A single entry per CDR3 protein holds the most common genes and DNA from its merged rows. In all, the sample holds roughly 1.5 million distinct CDR3 sequences, and under 55% of those were seen once. About 3.8% of the sample rests with the top ten. What was sequenced was blood. Source of these receptors: a woman aged 18-35 years in good health.

This clonotype has a handful of counts. The chain joins TRBV15 to TRBJ1-1, with D perhaps TRBD1 (6 bases). The CDR3 loop spans 13 amino acids. Between the trimmed V and J ends, which lost 5 bases and 7 bases, there was a span of 14 bases. Germline CDR1 reads LNHNV; CDR2 reads YYDKDF (reference sequence). CDR3: CATSPTGRDEAFF. The CDR3 DNA follows: TGTGCCACCAGCCCGACAGGAAGGGATGAAGCTTTCTTT.

The rearrangement links TRBV3-1 to TRBJ2-5; 7 nucleotides align to TRBD2. The CDR3 is 12 amino acids. With V trimmed by 1 base and J by 13 bases, 6 bases remained unmatched. The germline gives CDR1 LGHDT, CDR2 YNNKEL (reference sequence). The CDR3 loop reads CASSQGRGGRYF. The CDR3 bases are TGTGCCAGCAGCCAAGGCCGCGGGGGAAGGTACTTC.

This clonotype was recorded a few times. This chain uses TRBV7-8 with TRBJ2-3; TRBD1 agrees at 9 bases. CDR3 length: 18 residues. J was trimmed by 2 bases and V by 0 bases; bases with no gene match: 9. Germline assignment: CDR1 SGHVS and CDR2 FQNEAQ. The CDR3 DNA follows: TGTGCCAGCAGCTTAGCGCAAGGGACAGGGCATAACACAGATACGCAGTATTTT. Translation: CASSLAQGTGHNTDTQYF.

V gene TRBV6-2 or TRBV6-3 combines with J gene TRBJ2-7, with 7 bases lining up with TRBD1. The CDR3 covers 14 residues. V lost 8 bases to trimming and J lost 3 bases; unmatched junction nucleotides: 10. Per germline, CDR1 MNHEY and CDR2 SVGEGT. The CDR3 region has the DNA TGTGCCAGCGATCGGACAGGTGCCCTCTACGAGCAGTACTTC. Protein: CASDRTGALYEQYF.

The sample holds many counts of this clonotype. This rearrangement joins TRBV6-5 to TRBJ2-7; perhaps TRBD1 as D (6 bases). Germline loops: CDR1 MNHEY, CDR2 SVGAGI. V lost 6 bases, J lost 0 bases, and 12 bases lay in between. This CDR3 contains 14 residues. Written as DNA, the CDR3 is TGTGCCAGCAGCCCAGACAGGAGCTCCTACGAGCAGTACTTC. Its translation is CASSPDRSSYEQYF.

The chain has TRBV20-1 and TRBJ2-7; a possible D gene is TRBD1 (7 bases). V was clipped by 6 bases and J by 0 bases, with 15 bases between them. This CDR3 is built from 14 residues. Germline V gene lookup returns CDR1 DFQATT and CDR2 SNEGSKA (reference sequence). The CDR3 DNA sequence: TGCAGTGCCCCGCGGGACAGCTCCTCCTACGAGCAGTACTTC. Protein sequence: CSAPRDSSSYEQYF.

The chain has TRBV29-1 and TRBJ2-7; TRBD2 agrees at 12 bases. The DNA matches TRBJ2-5 better at its end, which makes the J call doubtful. CDR3 size: 15 residues. The V gene's germline CDR1 is SQVTM and CDR2 ANQGSEA. CDR3 in amino acids: CSVEEGLAGWETQYF. CDR3 DNA: TGCAGCGTTGAAGAAGGACTAGCGGGATGGGAGACCCAGTACTTC.

The V call is TRBV4-1, the J call TRBJ2-3; TRBD2 agrees at 8 bases. The germline V gene has CDR1 MGHRA and CDR2 YSYEKL. CDR3 length equals 17 residues. V shed 4 bases, J shed 5 bases, and the junction held 14 bases outside the gene matches. CDR3 nucleotides: TGCGCCAGCAGCCCAGATGGGATAGCGGGACTGAAAGATACGCAGTATTTT. The encoded protein is CASSPDGIAGLKDTQYF.

The CDR3 nucleotides are TGCAGTGCTAGAGATCCTCGACAAACGAATCAGCCCCAGCATTTT. Amino acids: CSARDPRQTNQPQHF. The chain links TRBV20-1 to TRBJ1-5; no reliable D call. Trimming pared 0 bases from V and 4 bases from J, leaving 13 bases between. Germline values: CDR1 DFQATT, CDR2 SNEGSKA (reference sequence). The length of the CDR3 is 15 residues.

The chain joins TRBV19 to TRBJ2-5, with D perhaps TRBD2 (5 bases). CDR1 and CDR2 from the germline V gene are LNHDA and SQIVND (reference sequence). CDR3 length equals 11 residues. V shed 7 bases and J shed 5 bases, with 8 bases lying between them. CDR3 residues: CASTRDETQYF. CDR3 in DNA: TGTGCCAGTACTCGGGATGAGACCCAGTACTTC. Full variable domain (rest looked up from reference TRBV19 and TRBJ2-5): DGGITQSPKYLFRKEGQNVTLSCEQNLNHDAMYWYRQDPGQGLRLIYYSQIVNDFQKGDIAEGYSVSREKKESFPLTVTSAQKNPTAFYLCASTRDETQYFGPGTRLLVL.

The rearrangement links TRBV21-1 to TRBJ2-1; the table calls TRBD2, which could not be checked here. The end of the DNA is better explained by TRBJ2-7, so the J call may be wrong. TRBV21-1 constitutes a pseudogene. The length of the CDR3 is 17 residues. The CDR3 protein is CASSKETSGSAYNEQYF. DNA of the CDR3: TGTGCCAGCAGCAAAGAGACTAGCGGGAGTGCCTACAATGAGCAGTACTTC.

This clonotype was detected a few times. CDR3 in DNA: TGCGCCAGCAGCTTGGACAGCTACCCCTACGAGCAGTACTTC. It is translated as CASSLDSYPYEQYF. The chain employs TRBV5-1 and TRBJ2-7; D is unresolved. V lost 0 bases and J lost 2, with 9 bases in between. The CDR3 sequence is 14 residues long. The germline gives CDR1 SGHRS, CDR2 YFSETQ.

This clonotype has more than one count but fewer than ten. This may come from a read error, since a much larger clone is one base off. The CDR3 region has the DNA TGTGCCAGCATCATCACAGATACGCAGTATTTT. Translating it yields CASIITDTQYF. The chain couples TRBV5-5 to TRBJ2-3, with no clear D. CDR3 size: 11 residues. CDR1 SGHKS and CDR2 YYEKEE come from the germline V gene (reference sequence). V gave up 6 bases and J gave up 2 bases, with 4 bases separating them.

The chain employs TRBV25-1 and TRBJ2-3; 11 bases agree with TRBD1. V lost 2 bases, J lost 0 bases, and 1 base stayed unmatched. CDR1 and CDR2 from the germline V gene are MGHDK and SYGVNS. This CDR3 comprises 16 residues. The DNA for the CDR3 is TGTGCCAGCAGTGAAGGACAGGGGGCTAGCACAGATACGCAGTATTTT. It translates to CASSEGQGASTDTQYF.

CDR3 protein: CSVVKGQVEAFF. CDR3 nucleotides: TGCAGCGTTGTGAAGGGGCAGGTGGAAGCTTTCTTT. The rearrangement uses TRBV29-1 and TRBJ1-1; a possible D gene is TRBD1 (5 bases). Germline values: CDR1 SQVTM, CDR2 ANQGSEA. V was trimmed by 4 bases and J by 8 bases, leaving 14 bases between them. The CDR3 length is 12 residues.

This chain uses TRBV2 with TRBJ2-1; 7 positions match TRBD1. Germline V gene lookup returns CDR1 SNHLY and CDR2 FYNNEI. This CDR3 is built from 18 residues. Trimming at V came to 6 bases and at J to 0 bases, leaving 14 bases not matched to a gene. In DNA, the CDR3 is TGTGCCAGCAGCCCCACTTGGGGGACAGAAGGCTCCTACAATGAGCAGTTCTTC. Protein sequence: CASSPTWGTEGSYNEQFF.

The rearrangement joins TRBV10-2 to TRBJ1-2, with D tentatively TRBD1 (6 bases). This CDR3 has 14 amino acids. Per germline, CDR1 WSHSY and CDR2 SAAADI. With 0 bases removed from V and 8 bases from J, the gap between germline ends came to 13 bases. CDR3 DNA sequence: TGCGCCAGCAGTGAGTCGACAGGACTTTGGGGCTACACCTTC. This gives the protein CASSESTGLWGYTF.

This clonotype appeared a few times. This chain connects TRBV4-3 to TRBJ2-5; D unresolved. Per the germline V gene, CDR1 is LGHNA and CDR2 is YSLEER. The CDR3 spans 14 residues. Trimming pared 6 bases from V and 7 bases from J, leaving 18 bases between. The chain's CDR3 is CASSPTAAGWTQYF. The CDR3 coding sequence is TGCGCCAGCAGTCCTACGGCGGCTGGTTGGACCCAGTACTTC.

This sequence joins TRBV4-1 and TRBJ2-4; D is undetermined. The germline gives CDR1 MGHRA, CDR2 YSYEKL. V lost 3 bases and J 0 bases, leaving 9 bases between the germline ends. The CDR3 has 15 residues. The CDR3 reads CASSQPREAKNIQYF. The CDR3 coding sequence is TGCGCCAGCAGCCAGCCCAGAGAAGCCAAAAACATTCAGTACTTC.